Listed below are T cell receptor beta chains from one sample, sequenced in a study of metastatic and nonmetastatic thyroid tumors. MiXCR reprocessed the PCR reads for TCRdb. The sample has some 84,000 clones, around 9.1% seen once. The sample taken for sequencing was blood. The receptor set was obtained from a female donor with papillary thyroid cancer or a benign thyroid nodule (not recorded which). Some clones in this sample may be carry-over from other donors' samples. Both conserved end residues are part of each CDR3. D genes are given only for firm matches. Rows give clone size only sometimes, using once, few, many, or a class for an expanded clone.

cdr3_length,j_call,d_call,clone_size,v_call,cdr3_aa,cdr3_nt
14,TRBJ2-3,TRBD2,.,TRBV7-2,CASSLGLAGNTQYF,TGTGCCAGCAGCTTAGGGCTAGCGGGGAATACGCAGTATTTT
15,TRBJ2-5,.,many,TRBV5-1,CASSGSASSEETQYF,TGCGCCAGCAGCGGGTCCGCCAGCTCGGAGGAGACCCAGTACTTC
12,TRBJ2-7,.,few,TRBV10-3,CAIGEGEYEQYF,TGTGCCATCGGAGAAGGGGAATACGAGCAGTACTTC
17,TRBJ1-2,TRBD1,many,TRBV5-6,CASLSLGQGGQNYGYTF,TGTGCCAGCCTCTCGCTTGGACAGGGCGGTCAAAACTATGGCTACACCTTC
14,TRBJ1-2,TRBD1,.,TRBV7-8,CASSRRTGNYGYTF,TGTGCCAGCAGCCGACGGACAGGGAACTATGGCTACACCTTC
17,TRBJ1-4,.,many,TRBV4-1,CASSAGDISRVGEKLFF,TGCGCCAGCAGCGCCGGGGACATATCTAGGGTTGGTGAAAAACTGTTTTTT
15,TRBJ1-3,.,few,TRBV6-1,CASRDRPYSGNTIYF,TGTGCCAGCAGAGACAGGCCCTACTCTGGAAACACCATATATTTT
14,TRBJ1-5,.,many,TRBV27,CASRLRDSNQPQHF,TGTGCCAGCAGACTCCGAGATAGCAATCAGCCCCAGCATTTT
19,TRBJ2-2,TRBD2,.,TRBV6-2/TRBV6-3,CASSYPGTSGAQNTGELFF,TGTGCCAGCAGTTACCCGGGGACTAGCGGGGCCCAAAACACCGGGGAGCTGTTTTTT
15,TRBJ1-2,.,.,TRBV19,CASTTGGSPNYGYTF,TGTGCCAGTACCACCGGAGGGTCCCCAAACTATGGCTACACCTTC
17,TRBJ1-5,.,.,TRBV20-1,CSDRGRTRSSSNQPQHF,TGCAGTGATAGAGGCAGGACAAGGTCCTCTAGCAATCAGCCCCAGCATTTT
13,TRBJ2-1,.,few,TRBV29-1,CSAGGTVVNEQFF,TGCAGCGCCGGGGGGACAGTAGTTAATGAGCAGTTCTTC
15,TRBJ2-2,.,many,TRBV12-3/TRBV12-4,CASSLRGGGSGELFF,TGTGCCAGCAGTTTAAGGGGGGGCGGAAGCGGGGAGCTGTTTTTT
15,TRBJ2-2,TRBD2,.,TRBV27,CASRQTSGGAGELFF,TGTGCCAGCAGGCAGACTAGCGGGGGGGCGGGGGAGCTGTTTTTT
14,TRBJ1-6,TRBD1,few,TRBV18,CASSPLRDSTPLHF,TGTGCCAGCTCACCGTTAAGGGACAGCACACCCCTCCACTTT
16,TRBJ2-2,.,many,TRBV11-2,CASTAGSLMGTGELFF,TGTGCCAGCACCGCCGGGTCCCTGATGGGAACCGGGGAGCTGTTTTTT
16,TRBJ2-5,.,few,TRBV12-3/TRBV12-4,CASSGGTQGRVETQYF,TGTGCCAGCAGCGGAGGGACTCAGGGGAGGGTGGAGACCCAGTACTTC
16,TRBJ2-3,TRBD1,many,TRBV6-5,CASSYRGTGEGDTQYF,TGTGCCAGCAGTTACCGCGGGACAGGGGAAGGAGATACGCAGTATTTT
12,TRBJ1-5,.,many,TRBV10-1,CASSDTYQPQHF,TGCGCCAGCAGTGACACCTATCAGCCCCAGCATTTT
15,TRBJ1-1,.,many,TRBV7-8,CASSPGRGGNTEAFF,TGTGCCAGCAGCCCGGGGAGGGGGGGGAACACTGAAGCTTTCTTT
18,TRBJ2-3,TRBD2,few,TRBV6-5,CASSYSGTSGGRTDTQYF,TGTGCCAGCAGTTACTCCGGGACTAGCGGGGGGCGCACAGATACGCAGTATTTT
15,TRBJ1-1,.,many,TRBV7-2,CASSSQRRLNTEAFF,TGTGCCAGCAGCAGCCAGAGGAGATTGAACACTGAAGCTTTCTTT
16,TRBJ1-1,.,many,TRBV5-1,CASSLESWPMNTEAFF,TGCGCCAGCAGCTTGGAGAGTTGGCCCATGAACACTGAAGCTTTCTTT
13,TRBJ2-7,.,many,TRBV5-6,CASSLVGGYEQYF,TGTGCCAGCAGCCTAGTGGGGGGCTACGAGCAGTACTTC
13,TRBJ1-6,.,many,TRBV6-1,CASNTAGPSPLHF,TGTGCCAGCAATACGGCAGGTCCTTCACCCCTCCACTTT
17,TRBJ2-3,.,many,TRBV6-5,CASSYSGGLLFTDTQYF,TGTGCCAGCAGTTACTCCGGGGGACTCCTTTTCACAGATACGCAGTATTTT
15,TRBJ1-1,TRBD1,many,TRBV7-9,CAPRDRGRIDTEAFF,TGTGCCCCGCGGGACAGGGGGCGAATAGACACTGAAGCTTTCTTT
13,TRBJ2-2,.,many,TRBV6-6,CASSYQHPGELFF,TGTGCCAGCAGTTACCAACACCCCGGGGAGCTGTTTTTT
17,TRBJ1-2,.,.,TRBV29-1,CSVDLFPGTNNNYGYTF,TGCAGCGTAGACCTATTCCCCGGGACCAATAACAACTATGGCTACACCTTC
13,TRBJ2-7,.,.,TRBV9,CASSPGSSHEQYF,TGTGCCAGCAGTCCTGGGTCCTCCCACGAGCAGTACTTC
14,TRBJ2-7,.,many,TRBV7-2,CASSRTSSLDEQYF,TGTGCCAGCAGCCGGACGTCCTCACTTGACGAGCAGTACTTC
15,TRBJ2-7,.,many,TRBV20-1,CSAPLGRGVMDEQYF,TGCAGTGCCCCCCTGGGCAGGGGCGTTATGGACGAGCAGTACTTC
16,TRBJ2-7,TRBD1,many,TRBV4-1,CASSQDGGTGGYEQYF,TGCGCCAGCAGCCAAGATGGGGGGACAGGGGGCTACGAGCAGTACTTC
11,TRBJ1-1,.,.,TRBV29-1,CSGISRTEAFF,TGCAGCGGGATAAGTCGGACTGAAGCTTTCTTT
14,TRBJ1-6,TRBD1,many,TRBV2,CASSSGTGESPLHF,TGTGCCAGCAGTTCCGGGACAGGGGAGTCACCCCTCCACTTT
17,TRBJ2-7,TRBD2,many,TRBV11-2,CASSLEPGLAGGYEQYF,TGTGCCAGCAGCTTAGAACCGGGACTAGCGGGGGGATACGAGCAGTACTTC